These T cell receptor beta chains were read from a single sample in a study of vaccination effects on CD4 cells after COVID-19. Sequencing was performed with immunoSEQ multiplex PCR; in TCRdb, only in-frame clones are kept and a portion is missing. The table records about 54,000 clones, roughly 80% of them present only once. The antigens for these receptors are not known. This specimen was CD4+ T cells from PBMCs cultured with HCoV-229E spike peptides, taken before COVID-19 vaccination. Receptors were obtained from a human donor who received a COVID-19 vaccine. The CDR3 runs from the conserved cysteine through the conserved F or W. Each record gives: V gene, clone size, J gene, D gene, CDR3 DNA, CDR3 protein. A D gene is named only where the DNA matches it firmly. Only part of the rows carry a size: once, few, many, or a class if the clone is expanded.

v_gene: TRBV7-3; abundance: .; j_gene: TRBJ2-1; d_gene: .; CDR3nt: TGTGCCAGCAGCCTCCAGGGGGGGGATGAGCAGTTCTTC; CDR3aa: CASSLQGGDEQFF
v_gene: TRBV28; abundance: .; j_gene: TRBJ1-2; d_gene: TRBD1; CDR3nt: TGTGCCAGCATCAGATCAGGGGGCAGTAGTGGTGGCTACACCTTC; CDR3aa: CASIRSGGSSGGYTF
v_gene: TRBV9; abundance: .; j_gene: TRBJ1-4; d_gene: .; CDR3nt: TGTGCCAGCAGCGTAGATATAACTAATGAAAAACTGTTTTTT; CDR3aa: CASSVDITNEKLFF
v_gene: TRBV12-3/TRBV12-4; abundance: few; j_gene: TRBJ1-5; d_gene: TRBD1; CDR3nt: TGTGCCAGCAGTGGGGGACAGTCACGGCCCCAGCATTTT; CDR3aa: CASSGGQSRPQHF
v_gene: TRBV3-1/TRBV3-2; abundance: .; j_gene: TRBJ2-5; d_gene: .; CDR3nt: TGTGCCAGCAGCCCCCCGAGCTCGAAGACCCAGTACTTC; CDR3aa: CASSPPSSKTQYF
v_gene: TRBV11-3; abundance: .; j_gene: TRBJ1-3; d_gene: .; CDR3nt: TGTGCCAGCAGCTTAGGACAGACCTCTGGAAACACCATATATTTT; CDR3aa: CASSLGQTSGNTIYF
v_gene: TRBV4-1; abundance: .; j_gene: TRBJ2-4; d_gene: TRBD1; CDR3nt: TGCGCCAGCAGCCCACTCGACAGGGGAGCCAAAAACATTCAGTACTTC; CDR3aa: CASSPLDRGAKNIQYF
v_gene: TRBV5-1; abundance: .; j_gene: TRBJ2-5; d_gene: TRBD1; CDR3nt: TGCGCCAGCAGCTTGACCTCGACAGGGGGCCAAGAGACCCAGTACTTC; CDR3aa: CASSLTSTGGQETQYF
v_gene: TRBV12-5; abundance: .; j_gene: TRBJ2-3; d_gene: .; CDR3nt: TGTGCTAGTGGCCGGACGGGTGTGCACAGGAGCACAGATACGCAGTATTTT; CDR3aa: CASGRTGVHRSTDTQYF
v_gene: TRBV28; abundance: .; j_gene: TRBJ2-2; d_gene: TRBD2; CDR3nt: TGTGCCAGCAGTTTAGGGACTAGCCCCACCGGGGAGCTGTTTTTT; CDR3aa: CASSLGTSPTGELFF
v_gene: TRBV5-1; abundance: .; j_gene: TRBJ1-3; d_gene: .; CDR3nt: TGCGCCAGCAGCTTGGGTCTCGGGCAGGGGTCTGGAAACACCATATATTTT; CDR3aa: CASSLGLGQGSGNTIYF
v_gene: TRBV18; abundance: .; j_gene: TRBJ1-4; d_gene: .; CDR3nt: TGTGCCAGCTCACCGTTAACAGGAAAGAATGAAAAACTGTTTTTT; CDR3aa: CASSPLTGKNEKLFF
v_gene: TRBV28; abundance: once; j_gene: TRBJ1-1; d_gene: .; CDR3nt: TGTGCCAGCAGGGATATATTAATACAGAACACTGAAGCTTTCTTT; CDR3aa: CASRDILIQNTEAFF
v_gene: TRBV7-9; abundance: .; j_gene: TRBJ1-1; d_gene: .; CDR3nt: TGTGCCAGCAGCTTAGGCGGCTTCACTGAAGCTTTCTTT; CDR3aa: CASSLGGFTEAFF
v_gene: TRBV7-3; abundance: .; j_gene: TRBJ1-1; d_gene: .; CDR3nt: TGTGCCAGCAGCTTAAGCCCGGGCACTGAAGCTTTCTTT; CDR3aa: CASSLSPGTEAFF
v_gene: TRBV4-1; abundance: .; j_gene: TRBJ1-1; d_gene: .; CDR3nt: TGCGCCAGCAGCCAAGTACCCTGGCGAAATGCTTTCTTT; CDR3aa: CASSQVPWRNAFF
v_gene: TRBV30; abundance: .; j_gene: TRBJ2-3; d_gene: .; CDR3nt: TGTGCCTGGAGGGGGTTGGGGCTTGATACGCAGTATTTT; CDR3aa: CAWRGLGLDTQYF
v_gene: TRBV21-1; abundance: .; j_gene: TRBJ1-5; d_gene: .; CDR3nt: TGTGCCAGCAGCAAAAGGCTAATATCTAATAGCAATCAGCCCCAGCATTTT; CDR3aa: CASSKRLISNSNQPQHF
v_gene: TRBV12-5; abundance: .; j_gene: TRBJ2-5; d_gene: TRBD1; CDR3nt: TGTGCTAGTGGTTTGGGACAGGGGGTTCGGGAGACCCAGTACTTC; CDR3aa: CASGLGQGVRETQYF
v_gene: TRBV4-1; abundance: .; j_gene: TRBJ1-1; d_gene: .; CDR3nt: TGCGCCAGCAGCCTGGGACGCCCGACAATCATGAACACTGAAGCTTTCTTT; CDR3aa: CASSLGRPTIMNTEAFF
v_gene: TRBV7-2; abundance: few; j_gene: TRBJ1-5; d_gene: .; CDR3nt: TGTGCCAGCAGCTCCCGTCGGGGATACAATCAGCCCCAGCATTTT; CDR3aa: CASSSRRGYNQPQHF
v_gene: TRBV24-1; abundance: .; j_gene: TRBJ1-1; d_gene: .; CDR3nt: TGTGCCACCAGTGACCCCCGGACCGGCAACACTGAAGCTTTCTTT; CDR3aa: CATSDPRTGNTEAFF